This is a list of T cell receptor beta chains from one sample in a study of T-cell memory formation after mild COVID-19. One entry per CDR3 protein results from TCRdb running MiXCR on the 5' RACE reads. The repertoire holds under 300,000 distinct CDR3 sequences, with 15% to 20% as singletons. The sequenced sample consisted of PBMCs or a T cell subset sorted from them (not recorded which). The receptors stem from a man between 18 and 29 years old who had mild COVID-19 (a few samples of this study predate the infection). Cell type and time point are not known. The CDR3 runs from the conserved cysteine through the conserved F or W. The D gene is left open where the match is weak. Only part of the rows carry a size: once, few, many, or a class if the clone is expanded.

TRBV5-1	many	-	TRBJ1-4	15	CASSLSGGYDEKLFF	TGCGCCAGCAGCTTGTCCGGGGGCTATGATGAAAAACTGTTTTTT
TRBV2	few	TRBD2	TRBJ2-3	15	CASSPNRRGADTQYF	TGTGCCAGCAGTCCTAACCGCCGGGGGGCAGATACGCAGTATTTT
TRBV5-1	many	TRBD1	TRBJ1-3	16	CASSLDGRGSGNTIYF	TGCGCCAGCAGCTTGGACGGCAGGGGGTCTGGAAACACCATATATTTT
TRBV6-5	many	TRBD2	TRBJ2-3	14	CASRLTSGGNTQYF	TGTGCCAGCAGGCTGACTAGCGGGGGCAATACGCAGTATTTT
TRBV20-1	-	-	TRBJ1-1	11	CSAPENTEAFF	TGCAGTGCTCCAGAGAACACTGAAGCTTTCTTT
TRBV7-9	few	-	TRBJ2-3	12	CASSDRFDTQYF	TGTGCCAGCAGCGATAGGTTCGATACGCAGTATTTT
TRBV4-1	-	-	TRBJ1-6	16	CASSPVGRRLDSPLHF	TGCGCCAGCAGCCCCGTAGGGAGGAGACTTGATTCACCCCTCCACTTT
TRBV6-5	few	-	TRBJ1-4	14	CASSYGPGNEKLFF	TGTGCCAGCAGTTACGGTCCTGGGAATGAAAAACTGTTTTTT
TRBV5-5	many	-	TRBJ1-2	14	CASSSEQGWRGYTF	TGTGCCAGCAGCTCGGAACAGGGATGGCGGGGCTACACCTTC
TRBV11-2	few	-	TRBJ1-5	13	CASSEGPIQPQHF	TGTGCCAGTAGCGAGGGTCCCATCCAGCCCCAGCATTTT
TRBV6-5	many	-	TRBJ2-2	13	CASSPINTGELFF	TGTGCCAGCAGCCCGATCAACACCGGGGAGCTGTTTTTT
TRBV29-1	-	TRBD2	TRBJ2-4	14	CSARGGGAKNIQYF	TGCAGCGCCAGGGGCGGGGGGGCCAAAAACATTCAGTACTTC
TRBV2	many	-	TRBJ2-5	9	CASGSVRHF	TGTGCCAGCGGGTCCGTGCGGCACTTC
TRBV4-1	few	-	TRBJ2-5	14	CASSQGGDGETQYF	TGCGCCAGCAGCCAAGGGGGAGATGGAGAGACCCAGTACTTC
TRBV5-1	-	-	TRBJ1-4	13	CASSLSEDEKLFF	TGCGCCAGCAGCTTGTCGGAGGATGAAAAACTGTTTTTT
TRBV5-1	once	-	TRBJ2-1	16	CASSLTGSPTYNEQFF	TGCGCCAGCAGCTTAACAGGGAGTCCTACATACAATGAGCAGTTCTTC
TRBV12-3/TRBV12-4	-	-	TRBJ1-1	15	CASTQEADLGTEAFF	TGTGCCAGCACCCAGGAAGCCGACCTTGGGACTGAAGCTTTCTTT
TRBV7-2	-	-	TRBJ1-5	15	CASSQLGAPNQPQHF	TGTGCCAGCAGTCAGTTGGGGGCACCAAATCAGCCCCAGCATTTT
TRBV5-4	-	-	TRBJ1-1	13	CASRPGQHTEAFF	TGTGCCAGCAGGCCTGGACAGCACACTGAAGCTTTCTTT
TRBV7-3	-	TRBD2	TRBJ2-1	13	CASSPLSGGEQFF	TGTGCCAGCAGCCCACTTAGCGGGGGGGAGCAGTTCTTC
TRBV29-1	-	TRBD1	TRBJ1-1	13	CSSQTGANTEAFF	TGCAGCTCACAGACAGGGGCGAACACTGAAGCTTTCTTT
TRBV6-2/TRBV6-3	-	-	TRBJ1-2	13	CASSYQDDYGYTF	TGTGCCAGCAGTTACCAGGACGACTATGGCTACACCTTC
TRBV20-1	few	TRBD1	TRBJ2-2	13	CSARGQDTGELFF	TGCAGTGCCCGGGGACAGGACACCGGGGAGCTGTTTTTT
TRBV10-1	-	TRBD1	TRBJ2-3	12	CASSEGQGAGYF	TGCGCCAGCAGTGAAGGCCAGGGGGCAGGTTATTTT
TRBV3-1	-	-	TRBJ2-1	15	CASSLSSLAYNEQFF	TGTGCCAGCAGCTTAAGCAGTCTCGCCTACAATGAGCAGTTCTTC
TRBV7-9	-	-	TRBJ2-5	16	CASSSSEPGLQETQYF	TGTGCCAGCAGCTCCTCAGAGCCGGGACTCCAAGAGACCCAGTACTTC
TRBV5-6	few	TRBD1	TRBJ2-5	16	CASSPGQGSGRQTQYF	TGTGCCAGCAGCCCGGGACAGGGAAGTGGGCGACAGACCCAGTACTTC
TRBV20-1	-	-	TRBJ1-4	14	CSAVGTPTNEKLFF	TGCAGTGCCGTGGGCACTCCAACTAATGAAAAACTGTTTTTT
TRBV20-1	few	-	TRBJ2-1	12	CSARAAYNEQFF	TGCAGTGCTCGGGCTGCCTACAATGAGCAGTTCTTC
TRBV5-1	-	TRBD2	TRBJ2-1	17	CASSPRQAGSSYNEQFF	TGCGCCAGCAGCCCACGTCAAGCGGGGAGCTCCTACAATGAGCAGTTCTTC
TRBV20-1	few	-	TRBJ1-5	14	CSARDLGKNQPQHF	TGCAGTGCTAGAGATCTGGGGAAAAATCAGCCCCAGCATTTT
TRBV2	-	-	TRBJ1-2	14	CASSENQGTVLDTF	TGTGCCAGCAGTGAAAACCAGGGAACTGTGCTGGACACCTTC
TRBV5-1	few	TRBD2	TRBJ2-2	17	CASSLGLAGATNGELFF	TGCGCCAGCAGCTTGGGACTAGCGGGGGCTACAAACGGGGAGCTGTTTTTT
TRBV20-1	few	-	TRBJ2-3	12	CSAGGSTDTQYF	TGCAGTGCAGGCGGAAGCACAGATACGCAGTATTTT
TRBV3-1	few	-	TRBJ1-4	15	CASSHYSRTNEKLFF	TGTGCCAGCAGCCATTATAGCAGAACTAATGAAAAACTGTTTTTT
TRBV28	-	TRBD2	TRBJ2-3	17	CASSFPAGGPSTDTQYF	TGTGCCAGCAGTTTCCCAGCGGGGGGCCCTAGCACAGATACGCAGTATTTT
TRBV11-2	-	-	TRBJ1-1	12	CASSLGVPEAFF	TGTGCCAGCAGCTTAGGGGTACCTGAAGCTTTCTTT
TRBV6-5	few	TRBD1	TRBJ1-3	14	CASSYGTEGNTIYF	TGTGCCAGCAGTTACGGGACAGAAGGAAACACCATATATTTT
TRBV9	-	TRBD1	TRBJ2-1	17	CASSSRGQEVLGDEQFF	TGTGCCAGCAGCAGTAGGGGACAGGAGGTTTTAGGCGATGAGCAGTTCTTC
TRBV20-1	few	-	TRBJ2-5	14	CSARFTRGQETQYF	TGCAGTGCTAGATTCACTAGGGGGCAAGAGACCCAGTACTTC
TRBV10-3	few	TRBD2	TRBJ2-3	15	CAISALAGFSDTQYF	TGTGCCATCAGCGCGCTAGCGGGGTTCTCAGATACGCAGTATTTT